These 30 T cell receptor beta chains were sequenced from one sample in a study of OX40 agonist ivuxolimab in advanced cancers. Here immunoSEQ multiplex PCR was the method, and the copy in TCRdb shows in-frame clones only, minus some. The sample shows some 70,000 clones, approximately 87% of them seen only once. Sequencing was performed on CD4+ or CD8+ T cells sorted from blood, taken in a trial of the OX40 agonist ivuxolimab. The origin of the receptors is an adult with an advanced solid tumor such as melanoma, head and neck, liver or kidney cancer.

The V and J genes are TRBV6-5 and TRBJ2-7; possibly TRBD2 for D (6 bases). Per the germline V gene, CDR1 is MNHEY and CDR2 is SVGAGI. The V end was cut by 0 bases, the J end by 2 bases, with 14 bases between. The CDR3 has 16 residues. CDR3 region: CASSYSVLARAYEQYF. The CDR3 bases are TGTGCCAGCAGTTACTCGGTACTAGCAAGAGCCTACGAGCAGTACTTC.

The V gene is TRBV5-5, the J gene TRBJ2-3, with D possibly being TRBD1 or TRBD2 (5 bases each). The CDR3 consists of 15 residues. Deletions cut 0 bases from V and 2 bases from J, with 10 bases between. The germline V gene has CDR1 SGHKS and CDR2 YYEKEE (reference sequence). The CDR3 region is CASSLGGKTTDTQYF. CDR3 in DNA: TGTGCCAGCAGCTTGGGGGGGAAGACCACAGATACGCAGTATTTT.

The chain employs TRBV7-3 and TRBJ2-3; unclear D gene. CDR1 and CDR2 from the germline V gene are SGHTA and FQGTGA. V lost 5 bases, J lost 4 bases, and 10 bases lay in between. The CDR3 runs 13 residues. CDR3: CASSARSPDTQYF. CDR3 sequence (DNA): TGTGCCAGCAGCGCTCGGTCGCCAGATACGCAGTATTTT.

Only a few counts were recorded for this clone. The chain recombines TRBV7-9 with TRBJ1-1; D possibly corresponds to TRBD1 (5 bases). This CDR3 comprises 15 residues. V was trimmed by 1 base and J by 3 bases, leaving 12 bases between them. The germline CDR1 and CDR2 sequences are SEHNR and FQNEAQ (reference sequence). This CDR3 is CASSLGSAQDTEAFF. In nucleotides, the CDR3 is TGTGCCAGCAGCTTAGGTAGCGCACAGGACACTGAAGCTTTCTTT.

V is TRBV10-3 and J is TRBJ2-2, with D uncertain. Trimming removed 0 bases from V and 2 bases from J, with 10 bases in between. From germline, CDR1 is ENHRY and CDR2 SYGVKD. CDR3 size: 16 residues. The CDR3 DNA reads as TGTGCCATCAGTGAGTCTAGGGCACCCAACACCGGGGAGCTGTTTTTT. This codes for CAISESRAPNTGELFF.

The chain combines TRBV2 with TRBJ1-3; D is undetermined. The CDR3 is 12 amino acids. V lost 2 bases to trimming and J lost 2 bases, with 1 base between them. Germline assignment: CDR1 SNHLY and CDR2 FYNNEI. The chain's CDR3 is CASSEPGNTIYF. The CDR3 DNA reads TGTGCCAGCAGTGAACCTGGAAACACCATATATTTT.

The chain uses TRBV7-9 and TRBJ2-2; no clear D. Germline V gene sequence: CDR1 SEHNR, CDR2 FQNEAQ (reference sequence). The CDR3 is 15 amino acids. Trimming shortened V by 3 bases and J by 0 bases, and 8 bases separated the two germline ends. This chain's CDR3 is CASSLVTANTGELFF. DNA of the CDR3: TGTGCCAGCAGCTTGGTGACGGCGAACACCGGGGAGCTGTTTTTT.

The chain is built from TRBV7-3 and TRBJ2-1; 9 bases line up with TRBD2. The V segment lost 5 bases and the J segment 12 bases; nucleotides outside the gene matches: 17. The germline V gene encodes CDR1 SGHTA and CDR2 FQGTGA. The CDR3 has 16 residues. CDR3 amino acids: CASSPRGVAGDQRQFF. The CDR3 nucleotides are TGTGCCAGCAGCCCCCGGGGTGTAGCGGGGGATCAAAGGCAGTTCTTC.

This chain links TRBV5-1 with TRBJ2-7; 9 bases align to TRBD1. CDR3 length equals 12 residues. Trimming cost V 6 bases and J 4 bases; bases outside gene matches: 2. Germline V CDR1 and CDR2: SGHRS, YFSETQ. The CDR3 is CASTDRGYEQYF. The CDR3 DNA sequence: TGCGCCAGCACCGACAGGGGGTACGAGCAGTACTTC.

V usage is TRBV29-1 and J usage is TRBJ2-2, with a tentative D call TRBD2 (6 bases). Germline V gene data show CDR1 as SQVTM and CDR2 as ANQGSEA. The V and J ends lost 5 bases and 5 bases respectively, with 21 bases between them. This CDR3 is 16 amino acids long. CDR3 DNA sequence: TGCAGCGTTCGCGGGGCGAGGTCGTCAGCGACCGGGGAGCTGTTTTTT. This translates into CSVRGARSSATGELFF.

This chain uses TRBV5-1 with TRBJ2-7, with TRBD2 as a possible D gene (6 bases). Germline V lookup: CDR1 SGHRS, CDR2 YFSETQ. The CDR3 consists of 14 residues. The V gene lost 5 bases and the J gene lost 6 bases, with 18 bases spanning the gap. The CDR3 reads CASRPASEGSEQYF. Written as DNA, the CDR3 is TGCGCCAGCAGGCCTGCCTCGGAGGGGTCCGAGCAGTACTTC.

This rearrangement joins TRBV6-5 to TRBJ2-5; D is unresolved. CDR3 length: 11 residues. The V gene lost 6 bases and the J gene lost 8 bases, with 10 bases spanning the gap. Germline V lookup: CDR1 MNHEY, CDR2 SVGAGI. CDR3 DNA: TGTGCCAGCAGAACCGGGCCCACCCAGTACTTC. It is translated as CASRTGPTQYF.

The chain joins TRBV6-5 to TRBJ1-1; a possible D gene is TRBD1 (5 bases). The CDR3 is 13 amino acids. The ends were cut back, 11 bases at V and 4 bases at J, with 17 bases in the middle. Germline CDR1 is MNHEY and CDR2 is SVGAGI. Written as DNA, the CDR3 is TGTGCCGTTACCGACAGACCGGGCACTGAAGCTTTCTTT. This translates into CAVTDRPGTEAFF.

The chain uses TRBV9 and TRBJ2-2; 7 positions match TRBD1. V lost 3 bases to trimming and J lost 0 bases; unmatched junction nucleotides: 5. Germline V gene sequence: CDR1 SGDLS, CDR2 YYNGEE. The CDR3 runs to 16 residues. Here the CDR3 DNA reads TGTGCCAGCAGCGGGACAGGAGACCCGAACACCGGGGAGCTGTTTTTT. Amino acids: CASSGTGDPNTGELFF.

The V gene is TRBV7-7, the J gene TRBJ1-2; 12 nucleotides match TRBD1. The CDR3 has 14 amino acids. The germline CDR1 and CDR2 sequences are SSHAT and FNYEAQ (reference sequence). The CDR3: CARGRDRGPGGYTF. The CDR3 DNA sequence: TGTGCTAGGGGCCGGGACAGGGGGCCCGGTGGCTACACCTTC.

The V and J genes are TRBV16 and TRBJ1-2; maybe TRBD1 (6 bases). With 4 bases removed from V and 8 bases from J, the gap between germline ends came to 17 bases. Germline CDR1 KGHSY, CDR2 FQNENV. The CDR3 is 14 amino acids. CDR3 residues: CASSRNRELWGYTF. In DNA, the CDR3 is TGTGCCAGCAGCCGCAACAGGGAACTCTGGGGCTACACCTTC.

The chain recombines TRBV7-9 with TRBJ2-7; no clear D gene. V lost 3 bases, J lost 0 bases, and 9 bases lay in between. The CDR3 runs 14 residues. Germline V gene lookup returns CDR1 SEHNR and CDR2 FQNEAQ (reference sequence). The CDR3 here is CASSLSQNSYEQYF. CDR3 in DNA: TGTGCCAGCAGCTTGTCACAGAACTCCTACGAGCAGTACTTC. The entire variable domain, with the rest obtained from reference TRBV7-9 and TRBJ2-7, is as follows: DTGVSQNPRHKITKRGQNVTFRCDPISEHNRLYWYRQTLGQGPEFLTYFQNEAQLEKSRLLSDRFSAERPKGSFSTLEIQRTEQGDSAMYLCASSLSQNSYEQYFGPGTRLTVT.

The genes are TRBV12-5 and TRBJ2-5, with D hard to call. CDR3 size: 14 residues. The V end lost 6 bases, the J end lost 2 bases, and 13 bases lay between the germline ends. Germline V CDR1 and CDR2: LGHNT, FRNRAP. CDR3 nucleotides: TGTGCTAGTGGAACAACGGACGGACAAGAGACCCAGTACTTC. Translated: CASGTTDGQETQYF.

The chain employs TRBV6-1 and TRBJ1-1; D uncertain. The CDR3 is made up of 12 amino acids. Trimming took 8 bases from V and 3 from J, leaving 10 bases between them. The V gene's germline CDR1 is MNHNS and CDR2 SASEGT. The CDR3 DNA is TGTGCCAGCTCGACGGCTTACACTGAAGCTTTCTTT. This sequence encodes CASSTAYTEAFF.

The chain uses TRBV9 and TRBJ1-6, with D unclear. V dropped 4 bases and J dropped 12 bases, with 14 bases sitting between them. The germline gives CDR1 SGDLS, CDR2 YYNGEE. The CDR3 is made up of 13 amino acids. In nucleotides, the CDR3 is TGTGCCAGCAGCCCCGGGATCGGGAGACCCCTCCACTTT. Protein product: CASSPGIGRPLHF.

The CDR3 spells CASSTRQGGIAKNIQYF. The CDR3 region has the DNA TGTGCCAGCAGTACTCGACAGGGGGGGATAGCCAAAAACATTCAGTACTTC. V usage is TRBV28 and J usage is TRBJ2-4; 9 positions agree with TRBD1. CDR3 length: 17 amino acids. With V trimmed by 5 bases and J by 0 bases, 8 bases remained unmatched. The germline V gene encodes CDR1 MDHEN and CDR2 SYDVKM.

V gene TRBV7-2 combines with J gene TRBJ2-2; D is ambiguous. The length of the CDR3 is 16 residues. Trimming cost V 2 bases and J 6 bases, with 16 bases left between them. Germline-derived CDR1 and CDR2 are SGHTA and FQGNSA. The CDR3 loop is CASSLLGPQVPGELFF. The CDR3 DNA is TGTGCCAGCAGCTTATTAGGGCCCCAGGTCCCCGGGGAGCTGTTTTTT.

CDR3 in DNA: TGTGCCAGCAGCCCCGTCCCGAACACCGGGGAGCTGTTTTTT. It yields the protein CASSPVPNTGELFF. The rearrangement links TRBV5-6 to TRBJ2-2; D is unclear. Germline V gives CDR1 SGHDT, CDR2 YYEEEE. This CDR3 is 14 amino acids long. V was trimmed by 4 bases and J by 0 bases, leaving 7 bases between them.

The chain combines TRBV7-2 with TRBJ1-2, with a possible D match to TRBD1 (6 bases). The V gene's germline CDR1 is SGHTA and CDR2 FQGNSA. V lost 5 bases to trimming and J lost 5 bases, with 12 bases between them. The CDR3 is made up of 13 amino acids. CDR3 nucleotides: TGTGCCAGCAGCCCTAACAGGGATTATGGCTACACCTTC. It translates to CASSPNRDYGYTF. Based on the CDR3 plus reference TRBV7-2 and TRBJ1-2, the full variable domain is GAGVSQSPSNKVTEKGKDVELRCDPISGHTALYWYRQSLGQGLEFLIYFQGNSAPDKSGLPSDRFSAERTGGSVSTLTIQRTQQEDSAVYLCASSPNRDYGYTFGSGTRLTVV.

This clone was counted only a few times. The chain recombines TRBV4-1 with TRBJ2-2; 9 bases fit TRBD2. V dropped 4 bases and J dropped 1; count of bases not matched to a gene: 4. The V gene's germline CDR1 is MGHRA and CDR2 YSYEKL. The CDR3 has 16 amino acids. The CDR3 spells CASSLLAGENTGELFF. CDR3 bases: TGCGCCAGCAGCCTTTTAGCGGGGGAGAACACCGGGGAGCTGTTTTTT.

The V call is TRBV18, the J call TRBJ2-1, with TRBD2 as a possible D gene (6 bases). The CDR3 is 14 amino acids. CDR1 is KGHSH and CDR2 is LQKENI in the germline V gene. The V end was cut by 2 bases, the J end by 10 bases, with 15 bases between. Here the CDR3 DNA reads TGTGCCAGCTCACCAATAGTTTCGGGGGTCGAGCAGTTCTTC. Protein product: CASSPIVSGVEQFF.

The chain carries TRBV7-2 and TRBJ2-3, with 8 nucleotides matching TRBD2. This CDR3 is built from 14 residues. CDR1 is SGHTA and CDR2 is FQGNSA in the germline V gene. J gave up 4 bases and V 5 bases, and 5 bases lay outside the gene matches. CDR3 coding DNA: TGTGCCAGCAGCCACGGACTAGCTGCAGATACGCAGTATTTT. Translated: CASSHGLAADTQYF.

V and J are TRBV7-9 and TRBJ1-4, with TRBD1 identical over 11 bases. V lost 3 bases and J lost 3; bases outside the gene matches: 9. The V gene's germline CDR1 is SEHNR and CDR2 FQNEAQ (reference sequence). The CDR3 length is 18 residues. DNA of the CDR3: TGTGCCAGCAGCTTTCCGAAATCGGGACAGGGGGCTAATGAAAAACTGTTTTTT. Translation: CASSFPKSGQGANEKLFF.

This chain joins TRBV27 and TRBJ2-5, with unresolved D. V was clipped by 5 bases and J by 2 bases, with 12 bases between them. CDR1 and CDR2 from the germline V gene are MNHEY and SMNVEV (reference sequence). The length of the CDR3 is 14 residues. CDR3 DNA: TGTGCCAGCAGTCCCTTCGGACCGCAAGAGACCCAGTACTTC. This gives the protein CASSPFGPQETQYF.

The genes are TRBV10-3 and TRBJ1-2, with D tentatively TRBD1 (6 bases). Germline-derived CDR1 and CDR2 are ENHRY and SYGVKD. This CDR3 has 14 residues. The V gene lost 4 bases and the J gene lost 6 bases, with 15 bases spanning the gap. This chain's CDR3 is CAISVGGATNGYTF. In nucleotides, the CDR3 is TGTGCCATCAGTGTTGGGGGCGCAACCAATGGCTACACCTTC.